These T cell receptor beta chains were read from a single sample in a study of cytomegalovirus exposure and HLA in healthy donors. Using immunoSEQ multiplex PCR, the repertoire was profiled, and TCRdb retains in-frame clones only, with some absent. The sample consists of hundreds of thousands of clones, 80% to 90% of them appearing once. Input material: PBMCs. The receptors were gathered from a young woman in good health and CMV-seronegative. Each CDR3 is given with its conserved first and last residue. A D gene is named only where the DNA matches it firmly. Clone sizes are given selectively: once, few, many, or a class where the clone is expanded.

TRBV28	TRBD1	-	TRBJ2-7	CASSVTGVSPHEQYF	TGTGCCAGCAGCGTCACAGGGGTCTCACCCCACGAGCAGTACTTC
TRBV5-6	TRBD2	once	TRBJ2-1	CASSLGTSVNNEQFF	TGTGCCAGCAGTCTCGGGACTAGCGTAAACAATGAGCAGTTCTTC
TRBV5-1	-	-	TRBJ2-2	CASSPGDGTMVGLFF	TGCGCCAGCAGCCCAGGGGACGGCACCATGGTGGGGTTGTTTTTT
TRBV6-5	-	-	TRBJ1-2	CASSAGFNYGYTF	TGTGCCAGCAGTGCGGGATTTAACTATGGCTACACCTTC
TRBV28	-	once	TRBJ2-1	CASSFSSNNEQFF	TGTGCCAGCAGTTTCAGTTCCAACAATGAGCAGTTCTTC
TRBV28	-	-	TRBJ2-5	CASSLGRYPQKETQYF	TGTGCCAGCAGTTTAGGCAGGTACCCCCAAAAAGAGACCCAGTACTTC
TRBV27	TRBD1	-	TRBJ1-2	CASRTSQGARGYTF	TGTGCCAGCAGGACGTCACAGGGGGCGCGGGGCTACACCTTC
TRBV5-1	-	-	TRBJ1-1	CASSGQVNTEAFF	TGCGCCAGCAGCGGTCAGGTGAACACTGAAGCTTTCTTT
TRBV27	-	few	TRBJ1-1	CASSLNSFVFEAFF	TGTGCCAGCAGTTTGAACAGTTTCGTTTTTGAAGCTTTCTTT
TRBV5-1	TRBD2	-	TRBJ2-3	CASSYGLAGQDTQYF	TGCGCCAGCAGCTACGGACTAGCGGGTCAAGATACGCAGTATTTT
TRBV7-9	-	-	TRBJ1-3	CASSPLRGGLGNTIYF	TGTGCCAGCAGCCCACTGAGGGGGGGGCTTGGAAACACCATATATTTT
TRBV6-1	TRBD2	-	TRBJ2-1	CASSNERGYEQFF	TGTGCCAGCAGTAACGAGCGGGGATATGAGCAGTTCTTC
TRBV14	TRBD1	-	TRBJ2-3	CASSQGTGRTDTQYF	TGTGCCAGCAGCCAAGGGACAGGGAGAACAGATACGCAGTATTTT